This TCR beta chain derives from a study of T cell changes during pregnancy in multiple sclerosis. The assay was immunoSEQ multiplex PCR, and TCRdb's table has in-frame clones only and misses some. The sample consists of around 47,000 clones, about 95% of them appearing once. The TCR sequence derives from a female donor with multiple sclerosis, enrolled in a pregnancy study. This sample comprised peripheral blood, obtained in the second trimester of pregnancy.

The CDR3 region is CASSKGGVGNEKLFF. In DNA, the CDR3 is TGCGCCAGCAGCAAAGGGGGCGTGGGTAATGAAAAACTGTTTTTT. This sequence joins TRBV5-1 and TRBJ1-4, with 7 bases aligning to TRBD1. This CDR3 has 15 amino acids. Germline lookup yields CDR1 SGHRS and CDR2 YFSETQ. The J segment lost 4 bases and the V segment lost 4 bases, leaving 7 bases of the junction unmatched.